This T cell receptor (beta chain) emerged from a study of shared clonotypes between healthy human individuals. Method: immunoSEQ multiplex PCR; TCRdb's copy keeps in-frame clones and lacks some. Among approximately 740,000 clones listed, around 92% were seen once. Broader study findings: Sharing across four donors was highest in naive CD4 (around 5%) and lowest in memory CD8 (around 0.4%). Naive subsets generally had larger estimated richness than memory subsets. The authors sampled blood alone, and tissue repertoires likely differ. Compared with clonotypes that all four donors shared, non-shared clonotypes had lower generation probabilities.

Note on this clone: Its antigen is undetermined.

This CDR3 has 14 amino acids. Deletions cut 3 bases from V and 2 bases from J, with 10 bases between. Germline V gene sequence: CDR1 MNHEY, CDR2 SMNVEV (reference sequence). Naive-designated CD8 cells lacked CD45RO, were positively enriched for CCR7, and omitted terminally differentiated effector memory CD45RA+ cells. The V gene is TRBV27, the J gene TRBJ2-5, with unresolved D. The sample taken for sequencing was naive CD8+ T cells sorted from blood. The source of this sequence is a young man in good health. DNA of the CDR3: TGTGCCAGCAGTTTTATGACGAATCAAGAGACCCAGTACTTC. Residues: CASSFMTNQETQYF.